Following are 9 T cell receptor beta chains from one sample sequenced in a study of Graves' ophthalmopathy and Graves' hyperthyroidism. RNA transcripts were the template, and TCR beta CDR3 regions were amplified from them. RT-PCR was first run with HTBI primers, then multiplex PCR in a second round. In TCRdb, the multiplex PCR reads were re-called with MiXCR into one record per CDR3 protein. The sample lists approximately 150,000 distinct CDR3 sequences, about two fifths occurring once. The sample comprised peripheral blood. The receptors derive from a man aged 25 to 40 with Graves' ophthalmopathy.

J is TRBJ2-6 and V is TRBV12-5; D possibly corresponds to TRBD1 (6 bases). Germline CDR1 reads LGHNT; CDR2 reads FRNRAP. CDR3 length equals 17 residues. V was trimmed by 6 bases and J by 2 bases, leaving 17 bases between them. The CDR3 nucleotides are TGTGCTAGTGGCCTCCCCATGGGGGCCCCTGGGGCCAACGTCCTGACTTTC. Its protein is CASGLPMGAPGANVLTF.

DNA for the CDR3: TGTGCCAGCAGCACCGACAGGAGTACTGAAGCTTTCTTT. Amino acids: CASSTDRSTEAFF. V and J are TRBV7-2 and TRBJ1-1; possible D gene TRBD1, 6 bases. The CDR3 has 13 residues. Germline V gene sequence: CDR1 SGHTA, CDR2 FQGNSA. Between the trimmed V and J ends, which lost 5 bases and 5 bases, there was a span of 12 bases.

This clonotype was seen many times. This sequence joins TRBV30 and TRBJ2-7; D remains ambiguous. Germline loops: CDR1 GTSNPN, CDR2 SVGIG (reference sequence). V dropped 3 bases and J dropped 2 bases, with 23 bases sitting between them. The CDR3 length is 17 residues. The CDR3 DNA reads TGTGCCTGGAGCACGCCGCGGACCTTTCCCCGGGCCTACGAGCAGTACTTC. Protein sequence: CAWSTPRTFPRAYEQYF.

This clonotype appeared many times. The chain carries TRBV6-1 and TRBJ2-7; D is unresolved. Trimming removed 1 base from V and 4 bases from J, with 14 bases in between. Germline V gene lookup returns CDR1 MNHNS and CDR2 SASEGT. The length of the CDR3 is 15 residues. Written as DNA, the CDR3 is TGTGCCAGCAGTGAAGAAACGGGTTCGCATTACGAGCAGTACTTC. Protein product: CASSEETGSHYEQYF.

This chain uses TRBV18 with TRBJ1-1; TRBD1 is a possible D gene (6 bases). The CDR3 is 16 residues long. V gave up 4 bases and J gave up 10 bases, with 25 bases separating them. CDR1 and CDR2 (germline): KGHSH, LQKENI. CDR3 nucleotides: TGTGCCAGCTCACTCGGTTTCCCGAAGGGGGGCGTGGGAGCTTTCTTT. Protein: CASSLGFPKGGVGAFF.

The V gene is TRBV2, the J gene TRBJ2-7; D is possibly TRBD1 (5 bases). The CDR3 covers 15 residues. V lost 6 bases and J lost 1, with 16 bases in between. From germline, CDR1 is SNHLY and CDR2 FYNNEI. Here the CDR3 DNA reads TGTGCCAGCAGGGTGGACATAGTCTTATCCTACGAGCAGTACTTC. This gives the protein CASRVDIVLSYEQYF.

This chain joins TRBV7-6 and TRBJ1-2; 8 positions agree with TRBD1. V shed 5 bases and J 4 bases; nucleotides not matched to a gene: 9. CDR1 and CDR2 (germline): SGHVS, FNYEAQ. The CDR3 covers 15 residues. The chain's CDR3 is CASSGRDRRSYGYTF. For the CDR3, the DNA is TGTGCCAGCAGCGGTAGGGACAGGAGATCCTATGGCTACACCTTC.

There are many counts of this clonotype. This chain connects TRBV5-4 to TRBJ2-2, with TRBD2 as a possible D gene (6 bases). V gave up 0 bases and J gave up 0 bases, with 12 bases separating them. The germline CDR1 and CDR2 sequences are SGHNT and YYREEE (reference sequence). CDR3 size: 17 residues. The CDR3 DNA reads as TGTGCCAGCAGCTTGGGGCAAGCGGGTGCGAACACCGGGGAGCTGTTTTTT. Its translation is CASSLGQAGANTGELFF.

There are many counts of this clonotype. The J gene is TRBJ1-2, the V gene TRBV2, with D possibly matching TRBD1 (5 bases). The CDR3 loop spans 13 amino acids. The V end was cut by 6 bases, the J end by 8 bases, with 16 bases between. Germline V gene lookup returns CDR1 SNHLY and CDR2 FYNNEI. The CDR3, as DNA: TGTGCCAGCAGGGGGACTGGCGGGGTCGGCTACACCTTC. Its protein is CASRGTGGVGYTF.